This T cell receptor (beta chain) originates from a study of T cells expressing NK-cell markers. Study as a whole: Each TCR beta repertoire originated in sorted T cells that were CD3+CD56+NKG2C+, CD3+CD56+NKG2C- or CD3+CD56-NKG2C+.

The CDR3 contains 14 residues. CDR1 and CDR2 from the germline V gene are SGHRS and YFSETQ. Study results and caveats: Among CD8+ T cells from about six donors, dominant NKG2C+ clonotypes accounted for about 1.0-7.5%.

The authors generated TCR beta cDNA through 5'RACE template switching with UMIs. TCRdb reworked the 5' RACE reads into one entry per CDR3 protein, no DNA. This listing includes 250,000 to 300,000 distinct CDR3 sequences. Concerning this clonotype itself: Its matching antigen is unknown.

The chain links TRBV5-1 to TRBJ2-5; TCRdb lists TRBD1, though no DNA is available to test this call. The specimen sequenced was blood T cells: a sorted CD56 or NKG2C T cell subset, CD4+ or CD8+ T cells, or bulk PBMC T cells (not recorded which). This sequence was found in a man aged 18 to 35 in good health. CDR3 region: CASSLTGEIETQYF.